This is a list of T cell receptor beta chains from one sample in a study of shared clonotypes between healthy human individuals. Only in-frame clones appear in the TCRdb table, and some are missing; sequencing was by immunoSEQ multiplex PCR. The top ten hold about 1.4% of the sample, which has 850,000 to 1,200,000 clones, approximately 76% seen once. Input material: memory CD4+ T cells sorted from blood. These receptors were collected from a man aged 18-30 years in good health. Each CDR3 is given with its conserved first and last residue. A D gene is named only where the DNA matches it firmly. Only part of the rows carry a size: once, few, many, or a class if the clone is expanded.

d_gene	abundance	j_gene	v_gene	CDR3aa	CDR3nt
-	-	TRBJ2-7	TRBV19	CASSLGRSYEQYF	TGTGCCAGTAGTCTCGGACGGTCCTACGAGCAGTACTTC
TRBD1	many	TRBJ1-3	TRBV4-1	CASSQDRGTASRKGGNTIYF	TGCGCCAGCAGCCAAGATCGCGGGACAGCCTCTCGGAAGGGAGGAAACACCATATATTTT
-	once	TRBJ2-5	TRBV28	CASSSPISPQETQYF	TGTGCCAGCAGTTCCCCAATTTCCCCTCAAGAGACCCAGTACTTC
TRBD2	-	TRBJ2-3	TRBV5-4	CASSLGLAGDTQYF	TGTGCCAGCAGCCTCGGACTAGCGGGGGATACGCAGTATTTT
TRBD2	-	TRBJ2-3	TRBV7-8	CASSSSGGSTDTQYF	TGTGCCAGCAGCAGTAGCGGGGGGAGCACAGATACGCAGTATTTT
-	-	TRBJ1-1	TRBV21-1	CASSPPKTRPERLNTEAFF	TGTGCCAGCAGCCCCCCTAAAACACGGCCCGAGAGATTGAACACTGAAGCTTTCTTT
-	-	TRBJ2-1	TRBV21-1	CASSANYPRRRANEQFF	TGTGCCAGCAGCGCCAATTATCCGCGCAGGAGGGCCAATGAGCAGTTCTTC
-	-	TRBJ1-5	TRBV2	CASKGGGHSNQPQHF	TGTGCCAGCAAAGGGGGGGGGCATAGCAATCAGCCCCAGCATTTT
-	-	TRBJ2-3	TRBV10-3	CAISRGRTDTQYF	TGTGCCATCAGCAGGGGACGGACAGATACGCAGTATTTT
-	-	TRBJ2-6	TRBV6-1	CASSATDSGANVLTF	TGTGCCAGCAGTGCCACAGATTCTGGGGCCAACGTCCTGACTTTC
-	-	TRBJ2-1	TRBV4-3	CASSQEGPLSSTFWSSYNEQFF	TGCGCCAGCAGCCAAGAAGGACCGTTGAGCTCCACCTTTTGGAGCTCCTACAATGAGCAGTTCTTC
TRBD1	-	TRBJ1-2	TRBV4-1	CASSQGTGANYGYTF	TGCGCCAGCAGCCAAGGCACAGGGGCTAACTATGGCTACACCTTC
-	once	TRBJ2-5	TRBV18	CASSPLGRETQYF	TGTGCCAGCTCACCTCTGGGAAGGGAGACCCAGTACTTC
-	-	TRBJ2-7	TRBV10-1	CASSDFGEQYF	TGCGCCAGCAGTGATTTTGGCGAGCAGTACTTC
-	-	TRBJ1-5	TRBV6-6	CASSYSGENQPQHF	TGTGCCAGCAGTTACTCGGGGGAAAATCAGCCCCAGCATTTT
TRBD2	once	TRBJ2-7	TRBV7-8	CASSFSGRAYEQYF	TGTGCCAGCAGCTTTAGCGGGAGGGCCTACGAGCAGTACTTC
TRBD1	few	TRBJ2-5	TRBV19	CASSTTGSETQYF	TGTGCCAGTAGTACGACAGGGTCGGAGACCCAGTACTTC
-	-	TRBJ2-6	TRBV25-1	CASSALHQGGTGANVLTF	TGTGCCAGCAGTGCCCTACACCAGGGGGGGACCGGGGCCAACGTCCTGACTTTC
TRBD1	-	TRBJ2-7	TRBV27	CASSSGVWQGAQRAQYF	TGTGCCAGCAGTTCAGGGGTTTGGCAGGGGGCTCAGCGGGCGCAGTACTTC
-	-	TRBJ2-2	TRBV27	CASSLLGRRDYTGELFF	TGTGCCAGCAGTTTGCTAGGTCGGCGGGATTACACCGGGGAGCTGTTTTTT
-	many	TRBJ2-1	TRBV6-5	CASSNAGEQFF	TGTGCCAGCAGTAACGCTGGTGAGCAGTTCTTC
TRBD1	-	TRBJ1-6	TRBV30	CAWSVSSGGNSPLHF	TGTGCCTGGAGTGTAAGTTCAGGGGGTAATTCACCCCTCCACTTT
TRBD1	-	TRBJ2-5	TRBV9	CASSLTGLETQYF	TGTGCCAGCAGCCTGACAGGGCTAGAGACCCAGTACTTC
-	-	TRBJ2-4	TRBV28	CASSLGEPKNIQYF	TGTGCCAGCAGTTTAGGGGAGCCCAAAAACATTCAGTACTTC
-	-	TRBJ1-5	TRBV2	CASKREVELNQPQHF	TGTGCCAGCAAACGCGAAGTAGAACTCAATCAGCCCCAGCATTTT
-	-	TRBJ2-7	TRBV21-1	CASSKRGSVGYEQYF	TGTGCCAGCAGCAAAAGGGGGTCCGTAGGGTACGAGCAGTACTTC
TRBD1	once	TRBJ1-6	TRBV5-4	CAIGTGNTSPLHF	TGTGCCATTGGGACAGGGAATACTTCACCCCTCCACTTT
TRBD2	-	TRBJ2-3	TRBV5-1	CASSPPAGVTDTQYF	TGCGCCAGCAGCCCGCCGGCGGGAGTCACAGATACGCAGTATTTT
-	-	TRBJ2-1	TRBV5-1	CASSPDSGGLNEQFF	TGCGCCAGCAGCCCCGACTCTGGGGGCCTCAATGAGCAGTTCTTC
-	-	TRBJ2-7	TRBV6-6	CASSYSQTSYEQYF	TGTGCCAGCAGTTATTCCCAGACCTCCTACGAGCAGTACTTC
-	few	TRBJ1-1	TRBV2	CASSEREVVGTEAFF	TGTGCCAGCAGTGAAAGGGAGGTGGTTGGAACTGAAGCTTTCTTT
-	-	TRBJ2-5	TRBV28	CASSSPGLFLKETQYF	TGTGCCAGCAGTTCCCCCGGACTGTTTTTAAAGGAGACCCAGTACTTC
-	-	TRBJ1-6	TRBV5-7	CASSLGRENSPLHF	TGTGCCAGCAGCTTAGGCCGGGAAAATTCACCCCTCCACTTT
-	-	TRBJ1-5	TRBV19	CASSSAGLGGQPQHF	TGTGCCAGTAGCTCAGCAGGTCTTGGAGGTCAGCCCCAGCATTTT
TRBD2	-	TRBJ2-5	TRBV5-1	CASSLGGLARETQYF	TGCGCCAGCAGCTTGGGCGGACTAGCCCGGGAGACCCAGTACTTC
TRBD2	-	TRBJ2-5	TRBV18	CASSPTSGTETQYF	TGTGCCAGCTCACCGACTAGCGGGACTGAGACCCAGTACTTC
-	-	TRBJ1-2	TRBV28	CASSRNYGYTF	TGTGCCAGCAGCCGCAACTATGGCTACACCTTC
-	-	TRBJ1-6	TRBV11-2	CASSLEGGPLHF	TGTGCCAGCAGCTTAGAGGGTGGTCCCCTCCACTTT
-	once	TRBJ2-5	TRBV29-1	CSVVPRETQYF	TGCAGCGTTGTTCCACGGGAGACCCAGTACTTC
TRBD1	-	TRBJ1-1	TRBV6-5	CASGRGAEAFF	TGTGCCAGCGGCAGGGGGGCCGAAGCTTTCTTT
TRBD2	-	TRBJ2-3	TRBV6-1	CASSVAGGLSDTQYF	TGTGCCAGCAGTGTGGCGGGGGGCCTTTCAGATACGCAGTATTTT
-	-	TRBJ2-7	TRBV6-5	CATKPRGGSGGEQYF	TGTGCCACGAAACCCCGGGGAGGATCCGGGGGAGAGCAGTACTTC
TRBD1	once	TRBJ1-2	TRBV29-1	CSVEETGVGGYTF	TGCAGCGTTGAAGAAACAGGGGTCGGGGGCTACACCTTC
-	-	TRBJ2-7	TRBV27	CASSSTGLYEQYF	TGTGCCAGCAGTTCTACAGGGCTCTACGAGCAGTACTTC
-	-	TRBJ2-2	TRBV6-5	CASSQSRNTGELFF	TGTGCCAGCAGCCAGAGTAGGAACACCGGGGAGCTGTTTTTT
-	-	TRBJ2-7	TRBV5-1	CASSRDIQISYEQYF	TGCGCCAGCAGCCGTGACATACAAATATCCTACGAGCAGTACTTC
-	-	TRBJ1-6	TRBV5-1	CASSLEGASYNSPLHF	TGCGCCAGCAGCTTGGAGGGCGCGTCCTATAATTCACCCCTCCACTTT
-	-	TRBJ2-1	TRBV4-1	CASSRPGDEQFF	TGCGCCAGCAGCCGGCCGGGGGATGAGCAGTTCTTC
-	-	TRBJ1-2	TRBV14	CASSQEVRVAGSNYGYTF	TGTGCCAGCAGCCAAGAAGTCAGGGTGGCGGGATCTAACTATGGCTACACCTTC
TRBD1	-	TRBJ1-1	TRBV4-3	CASSLDTGGTEAFF	TGCGCCAGCAGTCTCGACACAGGGGGCACTGAAGCTTTCTTT